The 22 T cell receptor beta chains reported below all come from one sample, sequenced in a study of identical twins. TCRdb called the 5' RACE reads again in MiXCR, with one record for every CDR3 protein. The sample carries a few hundred thousand distinct CDR3 sequences, approximately 7.1% recorded once. Separately, the same data were catalogued under a study of T cells expressing NK-cell markers.

The sequencing input was CD8+ T cells sorted from blood. The source is a woman aged 18 to 35 in good health.

This clonotype was seen repeatedly, ten times or more. The J gene is TRBJ2-3, the V gene TRBV21-1; TRBD1 reflects the table's D call only, with no check against the DNA. TRBV21-1 is a documented pseudogene. The length of the CDR3 is 16 residues. In nucleotides, the CDR3 is TGTGCCAGCGTACCGGGCTGGACAACTAACCAGGATACGCAGTATTTT. Translating gives CASVPGWTTNQDTQYF.

This clonotype was observed at least ten times. DNA for the CDR3: TGTGCCAGCAGCACCAGAACATACCATAATTCACCCCTCCACTTT. This encodes CASSTRTYHNSPLHF. The V call is TRBV7-8, the J call TRBJ1-6, with unresolved D. V lost 5 bases, J lost 5 bases, and 13 bases lay in between. The CDR3 runs to 15 residues. Germline CDR1 SGHVS, CDR2 FQNEAQ.

This clonotype was observed a few times. V is TRBV6-4 and J is TRBJ2-3; 9 bases line up with TRBD2. CDR1 is MRHNA and CDR2 is SNTAGT in the germline V gene. V dropped 4 bases and J dropped 4; count of bases not matched to a gene: 3. This CDR3 spans 14 amino acids. The CDR3 reads CASSVVAGADTQYF. CDR3 sequence (DNA): TGTGCCAGCAGTGTGGTAGCGGGGGCAGATACGCAGTATTTT.

This clonotype was recorded many times. This chain links TRBV7-9 with TRBJ2-1; 7 nucleotides match TRBD1. Germline assignment: CDR1 SEHNR and CDR2 FQNEAQ (reference sequence). The CDR3 has 14 residues. Trimming removed 3 bases from V and 6 bases from J; junction bases left unmatched: 5. The CDR3 region is CASSLPTGFNEQFF. CDR3 DNA sequence: TGTGCCAGCAGCTTGCCGACAGGGTTCAATGAGCAGTTCTTC.

This clonotype has a count of ten or more. The V gene is TRBV12-3 or TRBV12-4, the J gene TRBJ1-3, with D possibly being TRBD1 (5 bases). This CDR3 region has 15 residues. Trimming stripped 5 bases from V and 6 bases from J, with 17 bases between. In nucleotides, the CDR3 is TGTGCCAGCAGTCCGGGACCCCGGAGTTCAAACACCATATATTTT. Its protein product is CASSPGPRSSNTIYF.

This clonotype was seen ten or more times. The chain couples TRBV7-3 to TRBJ2-3; 7 nucleotides match TRBD2. The CDR3 is 15 amino acids. The V gene end was trimmed by 2 bases and the J gene end by 3 bases; junction bases not matched to a gene: 5. From germline, CDR1 is SGHTA and CDR2 FQGTGA. The CDR3 region has the DNA TGTGCCAGCAGCTTAGCCGGGGGGTCTACAGATACGCAGTATTTT. It encodes CASSLAGGSTDTQYF.

The sample holds many counts of this clonotype. J is TRBJ1-1 and V is TRBV12-3 or TRBV12-4, with D uncertain. The V end was cut by 1 base, the J end by 4 bases, with 10 bases between. The CDR3 sequence is 14 residues long. CDR3 sequence reads: CASSLGPRGTEAFF. As DNA, the CDR3 is TGTGCCAGCAGTTTAGGCCCCCGGGGCACTGAAGCTTTCTTT.

This clonotype was counted only a few times. This chain links TRBV6-1 with TRBJ2-3; 7 bases are a match to TRBD1. The CDR3 runs 15 residues. Germline V gene sequence: CDR1 MNHNS, CDR2 SASEGT. J gave up 1 base and V 6 bases, and 7 bases lay outside the gene matches. The CDR3, as DNA: TGTGCCAGCAGCAGAAACAGGGGAGGCACAGATACGCAGTATTTT. This codes for CASSRNRGGTDTQYF.

The V gene is TRBV5-6, the J gene TRBJ1-2, with a possible D match to TRBD1 (5 bases). The CDR3 covers 14 residues. CDR1 is SGHDT, CDR2 YYEEEE, per germline. Trimming left V 4 bases short and J 6 bases short, with 16 bases between. CDR3 residues: CASSLWGMADGYTF. CDR3 bases: TGTGCCAGCAGCCTCTGGGGGATGGCGGATGGCTACACCTTC.

The rearrangement joins TRBV10-1 to TRBJ2-7, with 8 bases fitting TRBD2. V gave up 0 bases and J gave up 7 bases; unmatched junction bases: 5. The germline gives CDR1 WNHNN, CDR2 SYGVQD (reference sequence). The CDR3 totals 14 residues. CDR3 sequence: CASSESISGDEQYF. CDR3 nucleotide sequence: TGCGCCAGCAGTGAGTCGATTAGCGGGGATGAGCAGTACTTC.

This clonotype has more than one count but fewer than ten. The genes are TRBV3-1 and TRBJ2-1; no definite D call. This CDR3 spans 12 amino acids. Germline CDR1 and CDR2: LGHDT and YNNKEL (reference sequence). V lost 4 bases to trimming and J lost 8 bases, with 9 bases between them. Written as DNA, the CDR3 is TGTGCCAGCAGCCCCACCAGCTATGAGCAGTTCTTC. Translated: CASSPTSYEQFF.

The gene calls are TRBV7-8 and TRBJ2-3; D unresolved. Germline CDR1 and CDR2: SGHVS and FQNEAQ. The V and J ends lost 3 bases and 5 bases respectively, with 9 bases between them. The CDR3 loop spans 13 amino acids. The CDR3: CASSFFPQDTQYF. The CDR3 DNA is TGTGCCAGCAGCTTTTTCCCCCAAGATACGCAGTATTTT.

This clonotype has a handful of counts. The chain carries TRBV14 and TRBJ2-5; 9 positions match TRBD1. CDR1 SGHDN and CDR2 FVKESK come from the germline V gene. V was clipped by 1 base and J by 3 bases; unmatched bases: 0. This CDR3 is built from 14 residues. CDR3 sequence reads: CASSQGTGEETQYF. The CDR3 DNA follows: TGTGCCAGCAGCCAAGGGACAGGGGAAGAGACCCAGTACTTC.

The rearrangement joins TRBV7-9 to TRBJ2-7, with D hard to call. Trimming removed 4 bases from V and 6 bases from J, with 10 bases in between. Germline V lookup: CDR1 SEHNR, CDR2 FQNEAQ (reference sequence). The CDR3 runs 12 residues. The CDR3 DNA reads as TGTGCCAGCAGCTCAGACCCCGTCGAGCAGTACTTC. Translating gives CASSSDPVEQYF.

J is TRBJ2-1 and V is TRBV5-1; 7 positions match TRBD2. Trimming took 0 bases from V and 1 from J; bases not matched to a gene: 4. This CDR3 is built from 16 residues. The germline V gene encodes CDR1 SGHRS and CDR2 YFSETQ. CDR3 sequence: CASSLVAAGSYNEQFF. The CDR3 region has the DNA TGCGCCAGCAGCTTGGTGGCAGCGGGGTCCTACAATGAGCAGTTCTTC.

This clonotype was seen a handful of times. The chain recombines TRBV9 with TRBJ2-5; D is unresolved. Germline loops: CDR1 SGDLS, CDR2 YYNGEE. Between the trimmed V and J ends, which lost 0 bases and 0 bases, there was a span of 6 bases. CDR3 length: 14 residues. CDR3 sequence reads: CASSVAADQETQYF. The CDR3 DNA is TGTGCCAGCAGCGTAGCTGCGGACCAAGAGACCCAGTACTTC.

This clonotype was seen many times. The V call is TRBV6-2 or TRBV6-3, the J call TRBJ1-2; no definite D call. Trimming shortened V by 0 bases and J by 7 bases, and 12 bases separated the two germline ends. Germline values: CDR1 MNHEY, CDR2 SVGEGT. The CDR3 covers 14 residues. The DNA for the CDR3 is TGTGCCAGCAGTTACTCGTCGTCAGGCGGTGGCTACACCTTC. Translation: CASSYSSSGGGYTF.

This clonotype occurred many times. The gene calls are TRBV11-2 and TRBJ1-2; perhaps TRBD1 as D (6 bases). The CDR3 runs to 14 residues. The germline V and J ends were trimmed by 0 bases and 6 bases, with 11 bases remaining between them. Germline V CDR1 and CDR2: SGHAT, FQNNGV. CDR3 in DNA: TGTGCCAGCAGCTTAGAGGGGGCCTGGGATGGCTACACCTTC. Translated: CASSLEGAWDGYTF.

This clonotype came up a few times. J is TRBJ1-2 and V is TRBV5-1; no reliable D call. The length of the CDR3 is 15 residues. The V end was cut by 5 bases, the J end by 4 bases, with 18 bases between. CDR1 and CDR2 from the germline V gene are SGHRS and YFSETQ. This CDR3 reads CASSWSGDNPYGYTF. The CDR3 DNA reads as TGCGCCAGCAGTTGGAGCGGGGATAACCCCTATGGCTACACCTTC.

V usage is TRBV9 and J usage is TRBJ1-6; 8 bases are shared with TRBD1. The CDR3 extends over 18 amino acids. The germline V gene encodes CDR1 SGDLS and CDR2 YYNGEE. The junction had 15 bases not matched to a gene; V was cut back by 3 bases and J by 7 bases. In DNA form, the CDR3 reads TGTGCCAGCAGCGCGGACGATGAGTGGGGACAGGCCAATTCACCCCTCCACTTT. Translated, it gives CASSADDEWGQANSPLHF.

The genes are TRBV9 and TRBJ2-7; D is possibly TRBD2 (7 bases). From germline, CDR1 is SGDLS and CDR2 YYNGEE. The CDR3 is 15 residues long. V was clipped by 3 bases and J by 3 bases, with 16 bases between them. The CDR3 DNA follows: TGTGCCAGCAGCGAGGGGGGGACGGGTTTCTACGAGCAGTACTTC. This gives the protein CASSEGGTGFYEQYF.

The chain employs TRBV5-1 and TRBJ2-2; D assignment may be TRBD1 or TRBD2 (5 bases each). The CDR3 spans 13 residues. The V gene lost 5 bases and the J gene lost 5 bases, with 10 bases spanning the gap. In germline, CDR1 is SGHRS, CDR2 YFSETQ. The CDR3: CASRPEGTGELFF. The CDR3 nucleotides are TGCGCCAGCAGGCCCGAGGGGACCGGGGAGCTGTTTTTT.